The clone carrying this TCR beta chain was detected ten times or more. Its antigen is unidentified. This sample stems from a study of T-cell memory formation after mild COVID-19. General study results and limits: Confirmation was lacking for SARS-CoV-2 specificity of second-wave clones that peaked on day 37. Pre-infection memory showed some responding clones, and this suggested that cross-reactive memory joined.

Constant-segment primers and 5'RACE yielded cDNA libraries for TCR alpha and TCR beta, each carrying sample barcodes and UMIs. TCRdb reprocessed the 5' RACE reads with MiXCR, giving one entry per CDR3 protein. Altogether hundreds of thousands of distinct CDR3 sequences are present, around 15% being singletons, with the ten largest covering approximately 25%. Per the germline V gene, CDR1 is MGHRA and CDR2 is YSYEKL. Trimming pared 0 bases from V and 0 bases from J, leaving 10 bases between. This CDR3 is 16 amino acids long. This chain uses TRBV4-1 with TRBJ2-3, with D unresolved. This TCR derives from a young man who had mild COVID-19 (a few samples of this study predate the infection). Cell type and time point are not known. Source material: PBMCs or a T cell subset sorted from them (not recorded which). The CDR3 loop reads CASSQERTPSTDTQYF. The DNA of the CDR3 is TGCGCCAGCAGCCAAGAAAGGACCCCCAGCACAGATACGCAGTATTTT.